This entry lists 9 T cell receptor beta chains sequenced from one sample in a study of blood T cell repertoires in COVID-19. The method was immunoSEQ multiplex PCR; TCRdb's version includes in-frame clones alone and lacks a portion of them. The data hold about 210,000 clones, with around 82% observed a single time. Specimen: peripheral blood. All receptors derive from a woman aged 40 to 50 with active or convalescent COVID-19.

This clone has a single count. The J gene is TRBJ2-7, the V gene TRBV3-1 (or the pseudogene TRBV3-2); the D gene is possibly TRBD1 (7 bases). V lost 7 bases to trimming and J lost 4 bases, with 23 bases between them. This CDR3 region has 16 residues. Per the germline V gene, CDR1 is LGHDT and CDR2 is YNNKEL (reference sequence). This CDR3 is CASTRGKGTAIYEQYF. CDR3 coding DNA: TGTGCCAGCACCCGGGGGAAGGGGACAGCAATTTACGAGCAGTACTTC.

The gene calls are TRBV9 and TRBJ2-5, with 7 nucleotides matching TRBD1. Trimming at V came to 4 bases and at J to 0 bases, leaving 9 bases not matched to a gene. Germline CDR1 and CDR2: SGDLS and YYNGEE. This CDR3 region has 16 residues. CDR3 bases: TGTGCCAGCAGCTCGGGGACAGTCGTGTACCAAGAGACCCAGTACTTC. Its protein is CASSSGTVVYQETQYF.

This chain uses TRBV18 with TRBJ1-3, with D possibly TRBD1 on 5 matching bases. Trimming removed 4 bases from V and 0 bases from J, with 13 bases in between. This CDR3 is built from 16 residues. The germline V gene has CDR1 KGHSH and CDR2 LQKENI. The CDR3 DNA sequence: TGTGCCAGCTCACGAATGGACATCTCCTCTGGAAACACCATATATTTT. This codes for CASSRMDISSGNTIYF.

This chain uses TRBV4-1 with TRBJ2-4; TRBD2 agrees at 9 bases. The CDR3 has 18 amino acids. The V segment lost 0 bases and the J segment 4 bases; nucleotides outside the gene matches: 10. Germline V gene sequence: CDR1 MGHRA, CDR2 YSYEKL. This chain's CDR3 is CASSQDQVLAGYKNIQYF. CDR3 sequence (DNA): TGCGCCAGCAGCCAAGATCAAGTGCTAGCGGGATATAAAAACATTCAGTACTTC.

This clone appeared a single time. This sequence joins TRBV14 and TRBJ1-6, with TRBD1 matching 8 bases. CDR1 and CDR2 from the germline V gene are SGHDN and FVKESK. The CDR3 sequence is 14 residues long. With 2 bases clipped from V and 10 bases from J, the junction kept 4 bases outside the gene matches. Here the CDR3 DNA reads TGTGCCAGCAGCCAAACTACAGGGGGATCACCCCTCCACTTT. Its translation: CASSQTTGGSPLHF.

The V and J genes are TRBV20-1 and TRBJ1-6, with D perhaps matching TRBD1 (5 bases). The germline gives CDR1 DFQATT, CDR2 SNEGSKA (reference sequence). The CDR3 extends over 17 amino acids. Trimming cost V 3 bases and J 4 bases, with 19 bases left between them. In DNA, the CDR3 is TGCAGTGCTAGTACCAGGGCGGATATGGCATATAATTCACCCCTCCACTTT. It yields the protein CSASTRADMAYNSPLHF.

The V gene is TRBV5-6, the J gene TRBJ1-2; no definite D call. The V gene lost 1 base and the J gene lost 4 bases, with 5 bases spanning the gap. Germline loops: CDR1 SGHDT, CDR2 YYEEEE. This CDR3 spans 12 amino acids. CDR3 DNA sequence: TGTGCCAGCAGCTTGACAGCCTATGGCTACACCTTC. It yields the protein CASSLTAYGYTF.

The J gene is TRBJ2-3, the V gene TRBV6-4, with 7 bases that match TRBD1. The ends lost 6 bases at V and 3 bases at J; junction bases unmatched: 6. CDR1 MRHNA and CDR2 SNTAGT come from the germline V gene. The CDR3 contains 14 residues. CDR3 DNA sequence: TGTGCCAGCAGCAGACAGGGATCGACAGATACGCAGTATTTT. This translates into CASSRQGSTDTQYF.

The rearrangement joins TRBV6-2 or TRBV6-3 to TRBJ1-2; no clear D. The CDR3 sequence is 13 residues long. Per the germline V gene, CDR1 is MNHEY and CDR2 is SVGEGT. Between the trimmed V and J ends, which lost 6 bases and 2 bases, there was a span of 10 bases. The CDR3 sequence is CASSRERNYGYTF. The DNA for the CDR3 is TGTGCCAGCAGCCGCGAACGGAACTATGGCTACACCTTC.